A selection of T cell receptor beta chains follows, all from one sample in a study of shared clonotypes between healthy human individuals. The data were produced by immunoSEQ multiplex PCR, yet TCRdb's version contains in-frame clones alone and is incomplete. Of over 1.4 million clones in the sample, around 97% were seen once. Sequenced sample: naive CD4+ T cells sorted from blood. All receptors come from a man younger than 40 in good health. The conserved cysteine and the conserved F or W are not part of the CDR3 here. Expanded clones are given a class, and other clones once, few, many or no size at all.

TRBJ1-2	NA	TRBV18	ASSPEGAGGPWSDGYT
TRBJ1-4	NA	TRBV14	ASSPRTGGATNEKLF
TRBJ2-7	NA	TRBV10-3	AISTSGGPYEQY
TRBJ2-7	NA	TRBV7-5	VRGGTSPLEQY
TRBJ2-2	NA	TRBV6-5	ASSYTRISGELF
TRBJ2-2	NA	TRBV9	ASSVEPNTGELF
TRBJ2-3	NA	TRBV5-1	ASSSQGPDTQY
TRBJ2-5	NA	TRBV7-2	ASSLAIWETQY
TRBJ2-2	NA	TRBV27	ASSSAGTAVRELF
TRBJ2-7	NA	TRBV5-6	ASSFAGAYEQY
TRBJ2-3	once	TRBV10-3	AISDRGGYTDTQY
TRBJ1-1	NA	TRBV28	ASSLLIGNTEAF
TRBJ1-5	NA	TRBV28	ASSLRLQPQH
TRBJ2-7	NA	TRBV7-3	ASSRTSGVSYEQY
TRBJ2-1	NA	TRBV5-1	ASSLIELGRRQGAGNEQF
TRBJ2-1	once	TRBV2	ASKENSYNEQF
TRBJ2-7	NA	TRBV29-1	SVNPGGGSYEQY
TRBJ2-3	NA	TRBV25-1	ASSDPGPTDTQY
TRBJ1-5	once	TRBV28	ASSPTGTGTPAQH
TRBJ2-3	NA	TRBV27	ASSPRLAGRTDTQY
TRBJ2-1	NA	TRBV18	ASSFVVANEQF
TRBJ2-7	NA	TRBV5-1	ASSLARAGGYEQY
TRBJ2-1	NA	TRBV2	ASMRLAGGNEQF
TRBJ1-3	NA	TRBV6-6	ASSYSRWGSGNTIY
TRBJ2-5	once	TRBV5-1	ASSLLQGEETQY
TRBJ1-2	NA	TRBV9	ASSVAGRGLGGYT
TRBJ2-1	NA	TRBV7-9	ASSFAGPNEQF
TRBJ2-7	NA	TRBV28	ASSPRLAGFPYEQY
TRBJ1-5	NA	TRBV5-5	ASSLVPGQGSYSNQPQH
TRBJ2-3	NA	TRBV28	ASSLQFQGGADTQY
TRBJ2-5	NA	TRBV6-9	AFQGPYQETQY
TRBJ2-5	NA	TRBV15	ATSRDSPQTKTQY
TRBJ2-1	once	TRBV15	ATSREIAGDNYNEQF
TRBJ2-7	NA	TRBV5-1	ASSSGTLTEQY
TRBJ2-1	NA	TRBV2	ASSSGTSGSSSYNEQF
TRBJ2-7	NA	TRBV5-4	ASSSASGSREQY
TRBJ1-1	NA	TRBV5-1	ASSLAEKGTGAQIAF
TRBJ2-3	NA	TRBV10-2	ASSEVWTSQGLAGDTQY
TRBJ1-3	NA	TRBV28	ASSPGGTGNTIY
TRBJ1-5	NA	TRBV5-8	ASSLPGIRDQPQH
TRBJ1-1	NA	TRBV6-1	ASRVQGNTEAF
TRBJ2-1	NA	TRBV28	ASSLGGTGSYNEQF